The next 5 T cell receptor beta chains were all read from a single sample in a study of neurological immune-mediated disorders. TCRdb re-called the 5' RACE reads through MiXCR, storing one row per CDR3 protein. The sample has some 34,000 distinct CDR3 sequences; about 1.6% are singletons. Sequenced sample: PBMCs. These TCRs come from a woman between 25 and 40 years old with multiple sclerosis.

There are many counts of this clonotype. V and J are TRBV12-3 or TRBV12-4 and TRBJ2-3; D is ambiguous. With 11 bases removed from V and 2 bases from J, the gap between germline ends came to 14 bases. The CDR3 sequence is 13 residues long. CDR3 sequence: CASRTVNTDTQYF. The CDR3 bases are TGTGCCTCGAGGACGGTGAACACAGATACGCAGTATTTT.

This clonotype was seen repeatedly, ten times or more. As DNA, the CDR3 is TGCGCCAGCAGTTTAGCGGGGGGCCGAGGAAACATTCAGTACTTC. Protein: CASSLAGGRGNIQYF. The gene calls are TRBV10-2 and TRBJ2-4; 10 nucleotides agree with TRBD2. Germline V gene lookup returns CDR1 WSHSY and CDR2 SAAADI. The CDR3 spans 15 residues. V lost 5 bases and J lost 6; bases outside the gene matches: 7.

This clonotype was recorded at least ten times. The rearrangement uses TRBV20-1 and TRBJ2-4, with TRBD2 as a possible D gene (6 bases). Trimming removed 6 bases from V and 5 bases from J, with 14 bases in between. The germline gives CDR1 DFQATT, CDR2 SNEGSKA (reference sequence). The CDR3 is made up of 13 amino acids. DNA of the CDR3: TGCAGTGCCCAGACTAGGGAGCAAAACATTCAGTACTTC. It translates to CSAQTREQNIQYF.

This clonotype was observed many times. The V gene is TRBV5-5, the J gene TRBJ1-3; D uncertain. Trimming cost V 0 bases and J 8 bases, with 6 bases left between them. This CDR3 spans 12 amino acids. Germline V gives CDR1 SGHKS, CDR2 YYEKEE (reference sequence). The CDR3 coding sequence is TGTGCCAGCAGCTTGGGGGGAGACACCATATATTTT. Encoded protein: CASSLGGDTIYF.

V gene TRBV11-3 combines with J gene TRBJ2-7, with D unclear. The germline V gene has CDR1 SGHNT and CDR2 YENEEA. Trimming pared 5 bases from V and 6 bases from J, leaving 14 bases between. The CDR3 length is 13 residues. This CDR3 reads CASSAMCPAEQYF. The CDR3 region has the DNA TGTGCCAGCAGCGCGATGTGCCCCGCCGAGCAGTACTTC.